This passage covers 23 T cell receptor beta chains from one sample sequenced in a study of blood T cells in healthy people across ages. Primed by a sample-barcoded 5' primer and a J-beta primer mix, a second PCR proceeded for 7 to 11 cycles. TCRdb fed the 5' RACE reads into MiXCR, producing one record per CDR3 protein. The sample holds hundreds of thousands of distinct CDR3 sequences, approximately 25% seen once. In addition, the sample was reused for a study of T cells of mothers and their children.

The specimen was blood. All receptors derive from a boy younger than 18 in good health.

This clonotype was detected only a few times. The J gene is TRBJ2-1, the V gene TRBV7-9; perhaps TRBD2 as D (5 bases). The DNA end is a closer match to TRBJ2-5, so the J assignment may be wrong. The CDR3 totals 15 residues. Germline V gene sequence: CDR1 SEHNR, CDR2 FQNEAQ (reference sequence). The CDR3 DNA sequence: TGTGCCAGCTTTTCGGGAACGGAGTTCGAGAAGACCCAGTACTTC. Protein: CASFSGTEFEKTQYF.

Only a few counts were recorded for this clonotype. The chain joins TRBV6-5 to TRBJ2-7; D gene uncertain. Germline loops: CDR1 MNHEY, CDR2 SVGAGI. The CDR3 is made up of 15 amino acids. V was clipped by 5 bases and J by 5 bases, with 19 bases between them. CDR3 loop: CASSILGAPNNEQYF. The DNA for the CDR3 is TGTGCCAGCAGTATCCTTGGAGCGCCCAATAACGAGCAGTACTTC.

CDR3: CSARDPSGSLGDTQYF. DNA of the CDR3: TGCAGTGCTAGAGATCCTAGCGGGAGCCTCGGAGATACGCAGTATTTT. The chain uses TRBV20-1 and TRBJ2-3, with 10 bases matching TRBD2. CDR1 DFQATT and CDR2 SNEGSKA come from the germline V gene (reference sequence). Unmatched junction bases numbered 8, after V lost 0 bases and J lost 5 bases. The CDR3 consists of 16 residues.

This clonotype was recorded a few times. The chain joins TRBV11-2 to TRBJ2-5, with 8 bases fitting TRBD1. The CDR3 has 14 amino acids. The trim removed 0 bases at V and 5 bases at J, leaving 2 bases unmatched. CDR1 and CDR2 (germline): SGHAT, FQNNGV. CDR3 amino acids: CASSLEYRGETQYF. As DNA, the CDR3 is TGTGCCAGCAGCTTAGAGTACAGGGGGGAGACCCAGTACTTC.

This clonotype was observed a few times. The gene calls are TRBV7-9 and TRBJ1-2; a weak D match, TRBD1 (6 bases). The CDR3 has 14 residues. Germline V gene sequence: CDR1 SEHNR, CDR2 FQNEAQ (reference sequence). Trimming cost V 4 bases and J 6 bases, with 15 bases left between them. The CDR3 sequence is CASSSHQGFDGYTF. CDR3 coding DNA: TGTGCCAGCAGCTCACATCAGGGGTTTGATGGCTACACCTTC.

The V call is TRBV5-1, the J call TRBJ2-1; 14 bases are a match to TRBD2. This CDR3 is 14 amino acids long. In germline, CDR1 is SGHRS, CDR2 YFSETQ. V lost 3 bases and J lost 13; bases outside the gene matches: 6. CDR3: CASSSGLAGVSQFF. The DNA for the CDR3 is TGCGCCAGCAGCTCGGGACTAGCGGGAGTGTCACAGTTCTTC.

The sample holds a few counts of this clonotype. The gene calls are TRBV20-1 and TRBJ2-1; TRBD2 might be the D (5 bases). CDR3 length: 16 amino acids. Trimming removed 0 bases from V and 5 bases from J, with 17 bases in between. The germline gives CDR1 DFQATT, CDR2 SNEGSKA (reference sequence). The DNA of the CDR3 is TGCAGTGCTAGAGATCTTGAGGGAGTCTTCAACAATGAGCAGTTCTTC. It translates to CSARDLEGVFNNEQFF.

This chain uses TRBV29-1 with TRBJ2-5; D is possibly TRBD1 (6 bases). Trimming left V 7 bases short and J 5 bases short, with 23 bases between. This CDR3 has 15 amino acids. Germline V gene lookup returns CDR1 SQVTM and CDR2 ANQGSEA. CDR3 sequence (DNA): TGCAGCGGGCAATCCGGGATAGGGGGAAGGGAGACCCAGTACTTC. Translation gives CSGQSGIGGRETQYF.

The gene calls are TRBV29-1 and TRBJ2-2; TRBD2 is a possible D gene (7 bases). The germline V and J ends were trimmed by 3 bases and 2 bases, with 13 bases remaining between them. The germline gives CDR1 SQVTM, CDR2 ANQGSEA. The CDR3 runs 15 residues. The CDR3 sequence: CSVDYGGANTGELFF. DNA for the CDR3: TGCAGCGTTGATTATGGGGGGGCCAACACCGGGGAGCTGTTTTTT.

This chain links TRBV28 with TRBJ1-6; no reliable D call. Trimming stripped 5 bases from V and 10 bases from J, with 21 bases between. Per germline, CDR1 MDHEN and CDR2 SYDVKM. CDR3 length equals 16 residues. CDR3 protein: CASSIVTKGRRSPLHF. The DNA of the CDR3 is TGTGCCAGCAGTATCGTTACGAAGGGAAGGAGGTCACCCCTCCACTTT.

The V call is TRBV7-2, the J call TRBJ2-1; TRBD1 is a possible D gene (6 bases). V dropped 4 bases and J dropped 8 bases, with 18 bases sitting between them. Germline lookup yields CDR1 SGHTA and CDR2 FQGNSA. CDR3 length: 15 amino acids. The CDR3 DNA reads as TGTGCCAGCAGCTCTACAGGGATTGGTCTTGATGAGCAGTTCTTC. Amino acids: CASSSTGIGLDEQFF.

V is TRBV5-1 and J is TRBJ2-2, with D tentatively TRBD1 (5 bases). Trimming removed 6 bases at V and 5 bases at J, with 17 bases between. This CDR3 region has 15 residues. Looked up from germline, CDR1 is SGHRS and CDR2 is YFSETQ. The CDR3 nucleotides are TGCGCCAGCAAGGGATCTGCGACAGTAACCGGGGAGCTGTTTTTT. Translating it yields CASKGSATVTGELFF.

This sequence joins TRBV5-1 and TRBJ2-5; D is unresolved. CDR1 is SGHRS and CDR2 is YFSETQ in the germline V gene. Trimming stripped 3 bases from V and 2 bases from J, with 8 bases between. The CDR3 consists of 13 residues. The CDR3 spells CASSWNSQETQYF. The DNA of the CDR3 is TGCGCCAGCAGCTGGAACAGTCAAGAGACCCAGTACTTC.

The CDR3, as DNA: TGTGCCAGCAACTCGGGGGGGCTAGAGACCCAGTACTTC. As protein: CASNSGGLETQYF. V gene TRBV9 combines with J gene TRBJ2-5; 8 bases line up with TRBD2. This CDR3 comprises 13 residues. Trimming removed 6 bases from V and 4 bases from J; junction bases left unmatched: 5. Per germline, CDR1 SGDLS and CDR2 YYNGEE.

This clonotype was detected only a few times. The J gene is TRBJ2-1, the V gene TRBV6-5; D is ambiguous. Matching the DNA end better, TRBJ2-5 makes the J call doubtful. Germline lookup yields CDR1 MNHEY and CDR2 SVGAGI. The CDR3 has 14 amino acids. The CDR3 is CASSYSKGRKTQYF. The CDR3 DNA follows: TGTGCCAGCAGTTACTCGAAGGGAAGGAAGACCCAGTACTTC.

This clonotype came up a few times. This chain uses TRBV7-3 with TRBJ2-3; 10 nucleotides align to TRBD2. This CDR3 has 15 residues. Germline V gene sequence: CDR1 SGHTA, CDR2 FQGTGA. J lost 2 bases, V lost 4 bases, and 3 bases had no gene match. CDR3: CASSSGLADTDTQYF. DNA of the CDR3: TGTGCCAGCAGCTCAGGACTAGCGGACACAGATACGCAGTATTTT.

The sample holds a few counts of this clonotype. This sequence joins TRBV28 and TRBJ1-2, with no clear D. The CDR3 extends over 12 amino acids. Trimming pared 10 bases from V and 2 bases from J, leaving 11 bases between. Germline V lookup: CDR1 MDHEN, CDR2 SYDVKM. The CDR3 DNA reads as TGTGCCACTACCGGGAAGAACTATGGCTACACCTTC. Its translation is CATTGKNYGYTF.

The chain employs TRBV12-3 or TRBV12-4 and TRBJ2-5, with D tentatively TRBD2 (6 bases). Trimming removed 9 bases from V and 4 bases from J, with 18 bases in between. This CDR3 is built from 14 residues. DNA for the CDR3: TGTGCCAGTCTTCTTTATGGGGGAGGAGAGACCCAGTACTTC. Protein product: CASLLYGGGETQYF.

This clonotype has a handful of counts. This rearrangement joins TRBV19 to TRBJ2-3; TRBD1 or TRBD2 may be the D gene (5 bases each). Germline lookup yields CDR1 LNHDA and CDR2 SQIVND (reference sequence). V gave up 5 bases and J gave up 2 bases, with 14 bases separating them. There are 15 residues in the CDR3. CDR3 region: CASSDWDRATDTQYF. The CDR3 DNA sequence: TGTGCCAGTAGTGATTGGGACCGAGCCACAGATACGCAGTATTTT.

This clonotype was observed a handful of times. The V gene is TRBV2, the J gene TRBJ2-3, with no clear D. The CDR3 consists of 14 residues. Germline CDR1 SNHLY, CDR2 FYNNEI. Trimming shortened V by 1 base and J by 5 bases, and 10 bases separated the two germline ends. The CDR3 reads CASSEGSRIDTQYF. The CDR3 bases are TGTGCCAGCAGTGAAGGTAGTCGTATAGATACGCAGTATTTT.

The sample holds a few counts of this clonotype. The rearrangement uses TRBV11-2 and TRBJ1-2; 7 bases match TRBD1. Germline-derived CDR1 and CDR2 are SGHAT and FQNNGV. Unmatched junction bases numbered 4, after V lost 3 bases and J lost 3 bases. The CDR3 runs 14 residues. The CDR3 here is CASSFEQGDYGYTF. CDR3 nucleotides: TGTGCCAGCAGCTTTGAGCAGGGGGACTATGGCTACACCTTC. The full variable domain, completed using reference TRBV11-2 and TRBJ1-2, is EAGVAQSPRYKIIEKRQSVAFWCNPISGHATLYWYQQILGQGPKLLIQFQNNGVVDDSQLPKDRFSAERLKGVDSTLKIQPAKLEDSAVYLCASSFEQGDYGYTFGSGTRLTVV.

This clonotype was observed a handful of times. This rearrangement joins TRBV29-1 to TRBJ2-1; D call uncertain. The CDR3 has 12 amino acids. The V end lost 6 bases, the J end lost 4 bases, and 10 bases lay between the germline ends. Germline loops: CDR1 SQVTM, CDR2 ANQGSEA. CDR3 bases: TGCAGCGTAGATAAAAGGTACAATGAGCAGTTCTTC. It yields the protein CSVDKRYNEQFF.

The chain links TRBV7-9 to TRBJ1-4, with D unresolved. CDR1 SEHNR and CDR2 FQNEAQ come from the germline V gene (reference sequence). Trimming left V 3 bases short and J 5 bases short, with 7 bases between. There are 13 residues in the CDR3. The CDR3 region has the DNA TGTGCCAGCAGCTTCCACCCCAATGAAAAACTGTTTTTT. Translated, it gives CASSFHPNEKLFF. Drawing the rest from reference TRBV7-9 and TRBJ1-4, the complete variable domain is DTGVSQNPRHKITKRGQNVTFRCDPISEHNRLYWYRQTLGQGPEFLTYFQNEAQLEKSRLLSDRFSAERPKGSFSTLEIQRTEQGDSAMYLCASSFHPNEKLFFGSGTQLSVL.